Presented here are 19 T cell receptor beta chains from one specimen sequenced in a study of patients and donors after allogeneic stem cell transplantation. TCRdb reprocessed the RT-PCR reads via MiXCR and lists one record per CDR3 protein. The repertoire has roughly 940,000 distinct CDR3 sequences, roughly 18% of them found once; the top ten carry 5% to 7.5%. The specimen sequenced was blood, either unsorted or a sorted T cell fraction (not recorded which). The origin of the receptors is a human donor who was either an allogeneic HSCT recipient or a stem cell or donor lymphocyte infusion donor (not recorded which). It is not recorded whose cells these are; they may come from a transplant donor.

This clonotype was seen just once. This chain links TRBV5-1 with TRBJ2-5; either TRBD1 or TRBD2 may fit D (6 bases each). Germline assignment: CDR1 SGHRS and CDR2 YFSETQ. V lost 5 bases to trimming and J lost 2 bases, with 10 bases between them. The CDR3 is 13 amino acids. CDR3 sequence (DNA): TGCGCCAGCAGGGGGGGCAATCAAGAGACCCAGTACTTC. Encoded protein: CASRGGNQETQYF.

This clonotype has just a few counts. The rearrangement links TRBV6-5 to TRBJ2-7; D may be TRBD2 (5 bases). The CDR3 spans 13 residues. Germline CDR1 and CDR2: MNHEY and SVGAGI. V gave up 2 bases and J gave up 4 bases, with 9 bases separating them. CDR3 in amino acids: CASSYPPGYEQYF. The CDR3 DNA follows: TGTGCCAGCAGTTACCCGCCGGGGTACGAGCAGTACTTC.

This chain uses TRBV7-8 with TRBJ2-3; D unclear. Germline CDR1 is SGHVS and CDR2 is FQNEAQ. The CDR3 sequence is 16 residues long. The V end was cut by 0 bases, the J end by 4 bases, with 14 bases between. CDR3 DNA sequence: TGTGCCAGCAGCTTAGCGGTCTCGACCGGGCCAGATACGCAGTATTTT. Amino acids: CASSLAVSTGPDTQYF.

The rearrangement uses TRBV30 and TRBJ2-7, with 7 nucleotides matching TRBD1. V was clipped by 5 bases and J by 6 bases; unmatched bases: 1. CDR1 and CDR2 from the germline V gene are GTSNPN and SVGIG (reference sequence). The CDR3 sequence is 10 residues long. In DNA, the CDR3 is TGTGCCTGGGGACAGGCCGAGCAGTACTTC. This encodes CAWGQAEQYF.

The chain is built from TRBV6-5 and TRBJ1-2; 7 bases agree with TRBD1. Unmatched junction bases numbered 11, after V lost 0 bases and J lost 7 bases. Germline CDR1 reads MNHEY; CDR2 reads SVGAGI. The CDR3 spans 16 residues. The CDR3 sequence: CASSYSKVRGTGGYTF. CDR3 in DNA: TGTGCCAGCAGTTACTCTAAGGTCAGGGGGACTGGTGGCTACACCTTC.

This clonotype was recorded many times. J is TRBJ2-3 and V is TRBV12-3 or TRBV12-4; D assignment may be TRBD1 or TRBD2 (5 bases each). CDR3 length equals 12 residues. V lost 7 bases and J 5 bases, leaving 10 bases between the germline ends. CDR3 DNA: TGTGCCAGCACCTGGGGACGAGATACGCAGTATTTT. This encodes CASTWGRDTQYF.

The V and J genes are TRBV6-2 or TRBV6-3 and TRBJ2-3, with TRBD2 as a possible D gene (5 bases). This CDR3 contains 13 residues. The V and J ends lost 1 base and 8 bases respectively, with 10 bases between them. The V gene's germline CDR1 is MNHEY and CDR2 SVGEGT. Here the CDR3 reads CASSYFGESTQYF. The CDR3 DNA reads as TGTGCCAGCAGTTACTTCGGGGAGAGTACGCAGTATTTT.

This clonotype was picked up a small number of times. V gene TRBV2 combines with J gene TRBJ1-2; D perhaps matches TRBD1 (6 bases). Trimming left V 3 bases short and J 4 bases short, with 12 bases between. Germline-derived CDR1 and CDR2 are SNHLY and FYNNEI. The CDR3 totals 14 residues. The CDR3 DNA reads TGTGCCAGCAGTGAGGAGGTCAGGGGCTATGGCTACACCTTC. Residues: CASSEEVRGYGYTF.

V and J are TRBV12-3 or TRBV12-4 and TRBJ2-5, with TRBD2 matching 7 bases. The V gene end was trimmed by 2 bases and the J gene end by 8 bases; junction bases not matched to a gene: 11. The CDR3 totals 15 residues. CDR3 region: CASSLQNGGITTQYF. In DNA form, the CDR3 reads TGTGCCAGCAGTTTACAGAACGGGGGGATAACCACCCAGTACTTC.

The chain combines TRBV24-1 with TRBJ2-1; no clear D gene. Trimming left V 4 bases short and J 6 bases short, with 9 bases between. The length of the CDR3 is 13 residues. Germline V gene sequence: CDR1 KGHDR, CDR2 SFDVKD. The CDR3 loop is CATSETYSNEQFF. The CDR3 DNA reads as TGTGCCACCAGTGAAACCTACAGCAATGAGCAGTTCTTC.

The rearrangement links TRBV6-5 to TRBJ2-1; 7 nucleotides agree with TRBD2. Germline V gene sequence: CDR1 MNHEY, CDR2 SVGAGI. V lost 2 bases and J lost 5; bases outside the gene matches: 3. The CDR3 has 14 residues. The CDR3 DNA is TGTGCCAGCAGTTACGATGGGGGGGACAATGAGCAGTTCTTC. It is translated as CASSYDGGDNEQFF.

This clonotype has more than one count but fewer than ten. The rearrangement links TRBV29-1 to TRBJ1-2, with 8 bases that match TRBD1. V trimming: 7 bases; J trimming: 8 bases; junction bases outside the gene matches: 9. This CDR3 is 12 amino acids long. Germline V CDR1 and CDR2: SQVTM, ANQGSEA. CDR3 coding DNA: TGCAGCGACTTGAGACAGGGGAAAGGCTACACCTTC. It codes for CSDLRQGKGYTF.

This clonotype was seen a few times. This chain joins TRBV20-1 and TRBJ1-3, with no clear D. V was pared by 3 bases and J by 0 bases, with 6 bases between. Germline CDR1 reads DFQATT; CDR2 reads SNEGSKA (reference sequence). The CDR3 contains 13 residues. Here the CDR3 DNA reads TGCAGTGCTAGCCCAGACTCTGGAAACACCATATATTTT. Its protein product is CSASPDSGNTIYF.

This clonotype appeared a few times. The chain has TRBV7-2 and TRBJ1-3; maybe TRBD1 (5 bases). Germline assignment: CDR1 SGHTA and CDR2 FQGNSA. The CDR3 is made up of 18 amino acids. V lost 0 bases and J 0 bases, leaving 15 bases between the germline ends. In DNA form, the CDR3 reads TGTGCCAGCAGCTTAGCCGCCCCCGGGGACTACTCTGGAAACACCATATATTTT. Amino acids: CASSLAAPGDYSGNTIYF.

The CDR3 reads CASSGLAGMDTQYF. The DNA for the CDR3 is TGTGCCAGCAGTGGACTAGCGGGAATGGATACGCAGTATTTT. The chain is built from TRBV2 and TRBJ2-3, with 11 bases fitting TRBD2. CDR1 and CDR2 (germline): SNHLY, FYNNEI. The CDR3 spans 14 residues. Trimming at V came to 4 bases and at J to 6 bases, leaving 3 bases not matched to a gene.

The chain carries TRBV20-1 and TRBJ1-6; D is unclear. The germline CDR1 and CDR2 sequences are DFQATT and SNEGSKA (reference sequence). Trimming removed 6 bases at V and 0 bases at J, with 12 bases between. This CDR3 has 15 amino acids. The DNA for the CDR3 is TGCAGTGCCAACACCAGGATCTCCTATAATTCACCCCTCCACTTT. It translates to CSANTRISYNSPLHF.

This clonotype showed up just a few times. The chain is built from TRBV9 and TRBJ2-5, with D tentatively TRBD1 (6 bases). Trimming cost V 3 bases and J 2 bases, with 11 bases left between them. The length of the CDR3 is 14 residues. Germline CDR1 and CDR2: SGDLS and YYNGEE. The CDR3 sequence is CASSATGLQETQYF. CDR3 bases: TGTGCCAGCAGCGCAACAGGGTTACAAGAGACCCAGTACTTC.

This clonotype was seen more than once but under ten times. The genes are TRBV3-1 and TRBJ2-3; 10 positions agree with TRBD2. CDR3 length equals 14 residues. Germline lookup yields CDR1 LGHDT and CDR2 YNNKEL (reference sequence). V was clipped by 8 bases and J by 3 bases; unmatched bases: 5. In DNA form, the CDR3 reads TGTGCCAGCCAGACTAGCGGGTTGACAGATACGCAGTATTTT. It is translated as CASQTSGLTDTQYF.

The chain has TRBV20-1 and TRBJ1-1, with no clear D. Trimming removed 3 bases from V and 1 base from J, with 6 bases in between. This CDR3 is 12 amino acids long. Germline V gives CDR1 DFQATT, CDR2 SNEGSKA (reference sequence). CDR3 sequence: CSASRTNTEAFF. The CDR3 DNA is TGCAGTGCTAGTAGGACGAACACTGAAGCTTTCTTT.